These T cell receptor beta chains were read from a single sample in a study of OX40 agonist ivuxolimab in advanced cancers. Profiled with immunoSEQ multiplex PCR; TCRdb holds only in-frame clones, not every one. This sample carries about 21,000 clones, 75% to 85% of them seen once, and the ten largest clones take 15% to 25%. The sequencing used CD4+ or CD8+ T cells sorted from blood, collected in a trial of the OX40 agonist ivuxolimab. These receptors originate from an adult with an advanced solid tumor such as melanoma, head and neck, liver or kidney cancer. Each CDR3 is given with its conserved first and last residue. A D gene is named only where the DNA matches it firmly. Only part of the rows carry a size: once, few, many, or a class if the clone is expanded.

CASSPTGAVYEQYF	TGTGCCAGCAGCCCGACAGGGGCTGTCTACGAGCAGTACTTC	TRBV4-2	TRBJ2-7	NA	TRBD1
CAIPEAGSSYNEQFF	TGTGCCATCCCGGAGGCGGGTAGCTCCTACAATGAGCAGTTCTTC	TRBV6-1	TRBJ2-1	NA	NA
CATSREVGSYEQYF	TGTGCCACCAGCAGAGAAGTCGGATCCTACGAGCAGTACTTC	TRBV15	TRBJ2-7	NA	NA
CASSLPGGQETQYF	TGTGCCAGCAGTTTACCTGGAGGGCAAGAGACCCAGTACTTC	TRBV28	TRBJ2-5	medium-sized	NA
CASSQGGRTGGWRRETQYF	TGTGCCAGCAGCCAAGGAGGGCGGACAGGGGGGTGGAGGCGAGAGACCCAGTACTTC	TRBV14	TRBJ2-5	NA	TRBD1
CASSYGPPNTEAFF	TGTGCCAGCAGTTACGGGCCACCGAACACTGAAGCTTTCTTT	TRBV6-5	TRBJ1-1	NA	NA
CASSVVAGGAYNEQFF	TGTGCCAGCAGTGTAGTAGCGGGAGGTGCCTACAATGAGCAGTTCTTC	TRBV6-1	TRBJ2-1	NA	TRBD2
CASSVGRTSSGNTIYF	TGTGCCAGCAGCGTCGGACGGACGAGCTCTGGAAACACCATATATTTT	TRBV9	TRBJ1-3	NA	NA
CASNLGSSYNEQFF	TGTGCCAGCAATCTAGGGAGCTCCTACAATGAGCAGTTCTTC	TRBV28	TRBJ2-1	NA	NA
CASSEATGVGEKLFF	TGTGCCAGCAGTGAAGCGACAGGGGTCGGGGAAAAACTGTTTTTT	TRBV2	TRBJ1-4	NA	TRBD1
CSVGGTSREQFF	TGCAGCGTGGGCGGGACTTCGCGTGAGCAGTTCTTC	TRBV29-1	TRBJ2-1	NA	NA
CASSLGPGGPGTDTQYF	TGTGCCAGCAGCTTAGGGCCTGGGGGGCCGGGCACAGATACGCAGTATTTT	TRBV7-3	TRBJ2-3	NA	NA
CASSRTSGNYNEQFF	TGTGCCAGCTCCCGGACTAGCGGGAACTACAATGAGCAGTTCTTC	TRBV6-4	TRBJ2-1	NA	TRBD2
CASSLAGATDTQYF	TGTGCCAGCAGCTTGGCAGGGGCCACAGATACGCAGTATTTT	TRBV5-6	TRBJ2-3	NA	NA
CASSYIGGTGELFF	TGTGCCAGCAGTTACATAGGCGGGACCGGGGAGCTGTTTTTT	TRBV6-5	TRBJ2-2	NA	NA
CASSQDGRAQNEQFF	TGTGCCAGCAGCCAAGACGGGAGGGCCCAGAATGAGCAGTTCTTC	TRBV9	TRBJ2-1	NA	TRBD2
CASRRQGDEQYF	TGTGCCAGCAGGCGACAAGGGGACGAGCAGTACTTC	TRBV28	TRBJ2-7	few	NA